This is a list of T cell receptor beta chains from one sample in a study of response to subunit inactivated influenza vaccine. TCRdb called the RT-PCR reads again in MiXCR, with one record for every CDR3 protein. The sample has about 520,000 distinct CDR3 sequences; around 25% are singletons. This specimen consisted of CD4+ T cells sorted from PBMCs, obtained 5 days after vaccination. All receptors come from a man aged 50 to 59 who received an inactivated influenza vaccine. The CDR3 runs from the conserved cysteine through the conserved F or W. D genes are given only for firm matches. Clone size appears in some rows only: once, few, many, or a class for an expanded clone.

few	TRBV20-1	NA	TRBJ2-5	CSARGLTETQYF	TGCAGTGCTAGAGGACTGACGGAGACCCAGTACTTC
NA	TRBV10-3	NA	TRBJ1-1	CAISESNGLNTEAFF	TGTGCCATCAGTGAGTCGAACGGGCTGAACACTGAAGCTTTCTTT
NA	TRBV28	NA	TRBJ2-1	CASSLDYINNEQFF	TGTGCCAGCAGTCTGGACTACATAAACAATGAGCAGTTCTTC
NA	TRBV29-1	NA	TRBJ2-7	CSVVSHYEPYEQYF	TGCAGCGTTGTTTCGCACTACGAACCCTACGAGCAGTACTTC
few	TRBV20-1	TRBD1	TRBJ2-5	CSARRPGQVRAQYF	TGCAGTGCTAGACGTCCGGGACAGGTGCGGGCCCAGTACTTC
NA	TRBV5-1	NA	TRBJ2-3	CASTGGAADTQYF	TGCGCCAGTACTGGGGGCGCCGCAGATACGCAGTATTTT
once	TRBV7-2	TRBD1	TRBJ2-7	CASSLSGQGIYEQYF	TGTGCCAGCAGCTTATCGGGACAGGGTATTTACGAGCAGTACTTC
few	TRBV5-5	TRBD1	TRBJ2-2	CASSLAQGGTGELFF	TGTGCCAGCAGCTTGGCACAGGGGGGTACCGGGGAGCTGTTTTTT
once	TRBV6-1	TRBD2	TRBJ2-1	CASSRSGGANEQFF	TGTGCCAGCAGCCGTAGCGGGGGGGCGAATGAGCAGTTCTTC
few	TRBV12-3/TRBV12-4	TRBD1	TRBJ2-3	CASSTRTGGATDTQYF	TGTGCCAGCAGTACCCGGACAGGGGGCGCAACAGATACGCAGTATTTT
NA	TRBV10-3	NA	TRBJ2-3	CAISELKGGDTQYF	TGTGCCATCAGTGAGTTAAAAGGAGGAGATACGCAGTATTTT
few	TRBV9	NA	TRBJ2-7	CASSETAVGEQYF	TGTGCCAGCAGCGAGACAGCAGTTGGCGAGCAGTACTTC
NA	TRBV7-9	TRBD1	TRBJ2-7	CASSLQGANEQYF	TGTGCCAGCAGCTTACAGGGGGCTAATGAGCAGTACTTC
NA	TRBV7-2	NA	TRBJ2-3	CASSSLPRDTQYF	TGTGCCAGCAGCTCTCTCCCTAGAGATACGCAGTATTTT
few	TRBV7-9	NA	TRBJ2-7	CASSLEPFLTGSEQYF	TGTGCCAGCAGCTTAGAGCCCTTCCTTACAGGGAGCGAGCAGTACTTC
many	TRBV6-2/TRBV6-3	NA	TRBJ1-2	CASSYGPANYGYTF	TGTGCCAGCAGTTACGGTCCGGCTAACTATGGCTACACCTTC
NA	TRBV18	NA	TRBJ2-5	CASSPQGAQETQYF	TGTGCCAGCTCACCGCAGGGCGCCCAAGAGACCCAGTACTTC
NA	TRBV6-2/TRBV6-3	TRBD1	TRBJ2-7	CASRNRDSFYEQYF	TGTGCCAGCAGAAACCGGGACAGCTTCTACGAGCAGTACTTC
NA	TRBV6-1	NA	TRBJ1-4	CASRTTVSSEKLFF	TGTGCCAGCAGGACGACAGTGAGCAGTGAAAAACTGTTTTTT
few	TRBV6-1	TRBD2	TRBJ2-5	CASSVSFVGGGETQYF	TGTGCCAGCAGTGTTTCCTTCGTCGGGGGGGGAGAGACCCAGTACTTC
NA	TRBV12-3/TRBV12-4	TRBD2	TRBJ2-5	CASSPTSGRAGETQYF	TGTGCCAGCAGTCCAACTAGCGGGAGGGCCGGGGAGACCCAGTACTTC
NA	TRBV5-6	TRBD1	TRBJ2-7	CASSLGRTGVIYEQYF	TGTGCCAGCAGCTTGGGAAGGACAGGGGTTATCTACGAGCAGTACTTC
NA	TRBV19	TRBD2	TRBJ2-1	CASSIGLAGPNEQFF	TGTGCCAGTAGTATCGGACTAGCGGGACCGAATGAGCAGTTCTTC
NA	TRBV4-1	NA	TRBJ2-1	CASSQRGEQFF	TGCGCCAGCAGCCAACGAGGAGAGCAGTTCTTC
NA	TRBV20-1	NA	TRBJ2-1	CSRGYSYNEQFF	TGCAGCAGGGGCTACTCCTACAATGAGCAGTTCTTC
few	TRBV19	NA	TRBJ1-1	CASNEGVNTEAFF	TGTGCCAGTAATGAGGGTGTCAACACTGAAGCTTTCTTT
NA	TRBV5-1	NA	TRBJ1-5	CASSVRTGQPQHF	TGCGCCAGCAGCGTACGGACCGGTCAGCCCCAGCATTTT
NA	TRBV5-1	NA	TRBJ2-1	CASSLGSVSYNEQFF	TGCGCCAGCAGCTTGGGGTCGGTTTCGTATAATGAGCAGTTCTTC
NA	TRBV9	TRBD2	TRBJ2-3	CASSASGRSTDTQYF	TGTGCCAGCAGCGCTAGCGGGAGGAGCACAGATACGCAGTATTTT
NA	TRBV5-1	TRBD1	TRBJ1-2	CASSTGNYGYTF	TGCGCCAGTTCGACAGGGAACTATGGCTACACCTTC
NA	TRBV7-2	NA	TRBJ2-3	CASSLLDASTDTQYF	TGTGCCAGCAGCCTCCTTGACGCAAGCACAGATACGCAGTATTTT